The 5 T cell receptor beta chains listed next were all sequenced from one sample in a study of blood T cell repertoires in COVID-19. Only in-frame clones appear in the TCRdb table, and some are missing; sequencing was by immunoSEQ multiplex PCR. In the table there are about 150,000 clones, over 60% of which are singletons. Sequenced sample: peripheral blood. The receptors come from an elderly man with acute or convalescent COVID-19.

This clone was picked up many times. The chain joins TRBV7-9 to TRBJ1-1, with 7 bases matching TRBD1. CDR1 and CDR2 (germline): SEHNR, FQNEAQ (reference sequence). V gave up 5 bases and J gave up 8 bases; unmatched junction bases: 5. The CDR3 is 12 residues long. The CDR3 DNA is TGTGCCAGCAGCCGAACACAGGGGGAAGCTTTCTTT. Residues: CASSRTQGEAFF.

The chain uses TRBV5-6 and TRBJ1-2, with a weak D call TRBD1 (6 bases). Trimming removed 4 bases at V and 6 bases at J, with 25 bases between. The CDR3 extends over 17 amino acids. The germline V gene encodes CDR1 SGHDT and CDR2 YYEEEE. The CDR3 protein is CASSPFGSGGAFHGYTF. The CDR3 nucleotides are TGTGCCAGCAGCCCATTCGGCTCGGGGGGCGCCTTCCATGGCTACACCTTC.

The rearrangement links TRBV5-1 to TRBJ1-3, with D possibly TRBD1 on 6 matching bases. The germline V gene has CDR1 SGHRS and CDR2 YFSETQ. V lost 6 bases and J lost 0, with 10 bases in between. The CDR3 is 14 residues long. The CDR3 is CASKQGSSGNTIYF. Written as DNA, the CDR3 is TGCGCCAGCAAACAGGGCAGCTCTGGAAACACCATATATTTT.

This clone was picked up a small number of times. The rearrangement uses TRBV27 and TRBJ2-4; D possibly corresponds to TRBD2 (7 bases). V was clipped by 5 bases and J by 5 bases, with 16 bases between them. This CDR3 contains 15 residues. Germline CDR1 and CDR2: MNHEY and SMNVEV (reference sequence). CDR3 sequence reads: CASSLRWGGENIQYF. In DNA, the CDR3 is TGTGCCAGCAGTCTCAGATGGGGGGGCGAAAACATTCAGTACTTC.

This clone was seen a few times. J is TRBJ1-5 and V is TRBV5-5; D not certain. CDR1 SGHKS and CDR2 YYEKEE come from the germline V gene (reference sequence). V lost 2 bases to trimming and J lost 5 bases, with 17 bases between them. CDR3 length: 16 amino acids. CDR3 sequence reads: CASSFRGTLVDQPQHF. As DNA, the CDR3 is TGTGCCAGCAGCTTCAGAGGCACATTAGTAGATCAGCCCCAGCATTTT.